This TCR beta chain was sequenced in a study of blood T cells in healthy people across ages. Notes on the study in general: Donor CMV status was unknown, possibly confounding expanded clonotype changes. TCR beta diversity per million T cells fell roughly linearly with age. The study found more naive CD4+ cells and higher diversity in long-lived than aged donors.

Germline V gives CDR1 KGHDR, CDR2 SFDVKD. V lost 8 bases, J lost 4 bases, and 12 bases lay in between. The CDR3 loop spans 13 amino acids. PCR was performed a second time for about 7 to 12 cycles using a sample-barcoded 5' primer and a J-beta primer mix. TCRdb redid the calling of the 5' RACE reads with MiXCR, one entry per CDR3 protein. The sample yields around 2 million distinct CDR3 sequences, approximately 39% seen once. On this clonotype: Its cognate antigen is unknown.

Each donor supplied approximately 10 milliliters of peripheral blood. The chain employs TRBV24-1 and TRBJ2-3; D is unresolved. The sample was blood. The sequence was obtained from a human donor in good health. The CDR3 bases are TGTGCCACCATGTGGGGTGGTGCAGATACGCAGTATTTT. This codes for CATMWGGADTQYF.